A single sample is the source of the 5 T cell receptor beta chains below, sequenced in a study of lymphopenia after photon versus proton radiotherapy. Repertoires were generated with immunoSEQ multiplex PCR, while TCRdb's copy carries only in-frame clones and drops some. The repertoire holds 30,000 to 40,000 clones, with 80% to 95% as singletons. The specimen comprised peripheral blood, sampled from a patient treated with photon-based radiotherapy. The receptors were sampled from a man aged 60-69 years with cholangiocarcinoma.

The V call is TRBV28, the J call TRBJ1-5; unclear D gene. CDR3 size: 16 residues. The germline gives CDR1 MDHEN, CDR2 SYDVKM. V lost 6 bases to trimming and J lost 1 base, with 16 bases between them. The CDR3 spells CASSLSREASNQPQHF. In DNA, the CDR3 is TGTGCCAGCAGCCTATCTCGGGAAGCGAGCAATCAGCCCCAGCATTTT.

The chain has TRBV5-4 and TRBJ1-2; D ambiguous. Germline CDR1 reads SGHNT; CDR2 reads YYREEE (reference sequence). This CDR3 contains 17 residues. Trimming shortened V by 0 bases and J by 1 base, and 16 bases separated the two germline ends. The CDR3 sequence is CASSLEGSNPRNYGYTF. The CDR3, as DNA: TGTGCCAGCAGCTTGGAAGGCTCAAATCCACGTAACTATGGCTACACCTTC.

The V call is TRBV5-1, the J call TRBJ2-1; 7 bases map to TRBD2. Unmatched junction bases numbered 8, after V lost 4 bases and J lost 7 bases. The CDR3 totals 14 residues. The germline V gene has CDR1 SGHRS and CDR2 YFSETQ. The CDR3 here is CASSRAGMGNEQFF. The CDR3 DNA reads as TGCGCCAGCAGCCGAGCGGGGATGGGAAATGAGCAGTTCTTC.

The chain is built from TRBV7-3 and TRBJ2-2, with D tentatively TRBD1 or TRBD2 (5 bases each). Trimming left V 3 bases short and J 1 base short, with 6 bases between. This CDR3 comprises 14 residues. In germline, CDR1 is SGHTA, CDR2 FQGTGA. The CDR3 sequence is CASSLGVNTGELFF. The CDR3 DNA reads as TGTGCCAGCAGCTTGGGGGTGAACACCGGGGAGCTGTTTTTT.

The chain employs TRBV6-4 and TRBJ1-1; 8 bases match TRBD1. Unmatched junction bases numbered 7, after V lost 6 bases and J lost 7 bases. Per the germline V gene, CDR1 is MRHNA and CDR2 is SNTAGT. CDR3 length: 13 amino acids. The CDR3 is CASSLIQGGEAFF. The CDR3 DNA reads as TGTGCCAGCAGCCTCATACAGGGGGGTGAAGCTTTCTTT.